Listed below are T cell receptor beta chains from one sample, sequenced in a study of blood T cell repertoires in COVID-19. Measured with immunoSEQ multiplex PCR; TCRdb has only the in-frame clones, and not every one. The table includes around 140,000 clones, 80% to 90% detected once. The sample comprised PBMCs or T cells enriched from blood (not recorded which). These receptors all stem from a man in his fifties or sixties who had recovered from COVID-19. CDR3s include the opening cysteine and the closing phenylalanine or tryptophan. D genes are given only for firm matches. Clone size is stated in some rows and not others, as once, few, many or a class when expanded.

CDR3nt: TGTGCCAGCAGTCCTGGGACAGAACAAGAGACCCAGTACTTC
CDR3aa: CASSPGTEQETQYF
v_gene: TRBV28
d_gene: TRBD1
abundance: .
j_gene: TRBJ2-5

CDR3nt: TGCGCCAGCAGCATCGGACAGGGACCTCAAGAGACCCAGTACTTC
CDR3aa: CASSIGQGPQETQYF
v_gene: TRBV5-1
d_gene: TRBD1
abundance: .
j_gene: TRBJ2-5

CDR3nt: TGTGCCAGCAGCTACCTGGGGGACTGGATCTACGAGCAGTACTTC
CDR3aa: CASSYLGDWIYEQYF
v_gene: TRBV11-2
d_gene: .
abundance: .
j_gene: TRBJ2-7

CDR3nt: TGTGCCAGCAGCGTAGGGAAACTAGCGGGCACAGATACGCAGTATTTT
CDR3aa: CASSVGKLAGTDTQYF
v_gene: TRBV9
d_gene: TRBD2
abundance: .
j_gene: TRBJ2-3

CDR3nt: TGTGCCAGCAGCCCACCGCGGCACAGGGACGTCTATGGCTACACCTTC
CDR3aa: CASSPPRHRDVYGYTF
v_gene: TRBV5-6
d_gene: .
abundance: few
j_gene: TRBJ1-2

CDR3nt: TGTGCCAGCAGCCGGACAGGCCTCAATCAGCCCCAGCATTTT
CDR3aa: CASSRTGLNQPQHF
v_gene: TRBV7-9
d_gene: TRBD1
abundance: .
j_gene: TRBJ1-5

CDR3nt: TGTGCCAGCAGCGTAGTAGGTTCAGGTGGAAACACCATATATTTT
CDR3aa: CASSVVGSGGNTIYF
v_gene: TRBV9
d_gene: .
abundance: .
j_gene: TRBJ1-3

CDR3nt: TGTGCCAGCAGTTTTGGGGGGGCCGGTAATTCACCCCTCCACTTT
CDR3aa: CASSFGGAGNSPLHF
v_gene: TRBV27
d_gene: .
abundance: few
j_gene: TRBJ1-6

CDR3nt: TGTGCCAGCAGCTTCAACCGGGACAGGGGACGGAACTATGGCTACACCTTC
CDR3aa: CASSFNRDRGRNYGYTF
v_gene: TRBV13
d_gene: TRBD1
abundance: .
j_gene: TRBJ1-2

CDR3nt: TGTGCCAGCTCCCCTGAGACAGCCACAGATACGCAGTATTTT
CDR3aa: CASSPETATDTQYF
v_gene: TRBV18
d_gene: .
abundance: .
j_gene: TRBJ2-3

CDR3nt: TGCGCCAGCAGCTTGTTCCCAGCGGGAGGCCCCCTTGGAACCGGGGAGCTGTTTTTT
CDR3aa: CASSLFPAGGPLGTGELFF
v_gene: TRBV5-1
d_gene: TRBD2
abundance: .
j_gene: TRBJ2-2

CDR3nt: TGTGCCAGCAGTCGACAGGGGAAAGGGACTAATGAGCAGTTCTTC
CDR3aa: CASSRQGKGTNEQFF
v_gene: TRBV13
d_gene: TRBD1
abundance: .
j_gene: TRBJ2-1

CDR3nt: TGTGCCAGCAGCTTCCCGACAGGGGCAGAAGCTTTCTTT
CDR3aa: CASSFPTGAEAFF
v_gene: TRBV5-6
d_gene: TRBD1
abundance: .
j_gene: TRBJ1-1

CDR3nt: TGTGCCAGCTCACCAAATCGACAGGGTAGCTCTGGAAACACCATATATTTT
CDR3aa: CASSPNRQGSSGNTIYF
v_gene: TRBV18
d_gene: TRBD1
abundance: .
j_gene: TRBJ1-3

CDR3nt: TGTGCCAGCAGCTTCGGTGGCGGGAGAGGCACAGATACGCAGTATTTT
CDR3aa: CASSFGGGRGTDTQYF
v_gene: TRBV7-9
d_gene: TRBD2
abundance: .
j_gene: TRBJ2-3

CDR3nt: TGTGCCAGCAGCATCCGACTAGCGGGCACGGGAGAGCAGTACTTC
CDR3aa: CASSIRLAGTGEQYF
v_gene: TRBV3-1/TRBV3-2
d_gene: TRBD2
abundance: .
j_gene: TRBJ2-7

CDR3nt: TGTGCCAGCAGTTACTCGGGGCTTCTTATCACAGATACGCAGTATTTT
CDR3aa: CASSYSGLLITDTQYF
v_gene: TRBV6-5
d_gene: .
abundance: .
j_gene: TRBJ2-3

CDR3nt: TGTGCCAGCAGCGCCGCCACCGGGACAGGGAACGGCTACACCTTC
CDR3aa: CASSAATGTGNGYTF
v_gene: TRBV9
d_gene: TRBD1
abundance: .
j_gene: TRBJ1-2

CDR3nt: TGTGCCAGCAGTTTCGGGCAGGGATTAAGCTATGGCTACACCTTC
CDR3aa: CASSFGQGLSYGYTF
v_gene: TRBV28
d_gene: .
abundance: .
j_gene: TRBJ1-2

CDR3nt: TGCGCCAGCAGCTATGACAGGGCCACGGGCGAGCAGTACTTC
CDR3aa: CASSYDRATGEQYF
v_gene: TRBV5-1
d_gene: TRBD1
abundance: .
j_gene: TRBJ2-7

CDR3nt: TGTGCCAGCAGTTTATCGGGGACAGGGGGCCAAACCTTC
CDR3aa: CASSLSGTGGQTF
v_gene: TRBV27
d_gene: TRBD1
abundance: .
j_gene: TRBJ1-2

CDR3nt: TGTGCCAGCAGCTATCAAACATGGAATCAGCCCCAGCATTTT
CDR3aa: CASSYQTWNQPQHF
v_gene: TRBV7-8
d_gene: .
abundance: .
j_gene: TRBJ1-5

CDR3nt: TGTGCCAGCAGCGTAGCGCAGCGGGTCGATTACAATGAGCAGTTCTTC
CDR3aa: CASSVAQRVDYNEQFF
v_gene: TRBV9
d_gene: .
abundance: .
j_gene: TRBJ2-1

CDR3nt: TGTGCCAGCAGCTTTTTTCCGGGACAGGGGCACAATGAGCAGTTCTTC
CDR3aa: CASSFFPGQGHNEQFF
v_gene: TRBV7-9
d_gene: TRBD1
abundance: .
j_gene: TRBJ2-1

CDR3nt: TGCGCCAGCAGCTTGGCGGGGGGCTACTACGAGCAGTACTTC
CDR3aa: CASSLAGGYYEQYF
v_gene: TRBV5-1
d_gene: .
abundance: many
j_gene: TRBJ2-7

CDR3nt: TGTGCCAGCAGCTTGACAGGGGATATTTACTACAATGAGCAGTTCTTC
CDR3aa: CASSLTGDIYYNEQFF
v_gene: TRBV5-8
d_gene: TRBD1
abundance: .
j_gene: TRBJ2-1

CDR3nt: TGCAGCGTTGGACAGGGCATTAACACAGATACGCAGTATTTT
CDR3aa: CSVGQGINTDTQYF
v_gene: TRBV29-1
d_gene: TRBD1
abundance: .
j_gene: TRBJ2-3

CDR3nt: TGTGCCAGCAGTTTCCCCTTGTCCGGGGGTCAGGCGGGTTCACCCCTCCACTTT
CDR3aa: CASSFPLSGGQAGSPLHF
v_gene: TRBV28
d_gene: .
abundance: .
j_gene: TRBJ1-6

CDR3nt: TGTGCCAGCAGATATCGGGACAGGAACACTGAAGCTTTCTTT
CDR3aa: CASRYRDRNTEAFF
v_gene: TRBV11-2
d_gene: TRBD1
abundance: .
j_gene: TRBJ1-1

CDR3nt: TGCGCCAGCAGAGACTTTTCGGGGGACACTGAAGCTTTCTTT
CDR3aa: CASRDFSGDTEAFF
v_gene: TRBV4-3
d_gene: .
abundance: .
j_gene: TRBJ1-1

CDR3nt: TGTGCCAGCAGTGTACGAGGCCTGCCCCAGCATTTT
CDR3aa: CASSVRGLPQHF
v_gene: TRBV2
d_gene: .
abundance: .
j_gene: TRBJ1-5

CDR3nt: TGTGCCAGCAGCCGCGGGACTAGCGGGAGGCGAGGCATAACTGAGCAGTTCTTC
CDR3aa: CASSRGTSGRRGITEQFF
v_gene: TRBV7-2
d_gene: TRBD2
abundance: .
j_gene: TRBJ2-1

CDR3nt: TGTGCCAGCAATACCGGGACAACCAATGAAAAACTGTTTTTT
CDR3aa: CASNTGTTNEKLFF
v_gene: TRBV2
d_gene: .
abundance: .
j_gene: TRBJ1-4

CDR3nt: TGTGCCAGCAGCTTCCGCGTGATCCAAGAGACCCAGTACTTC
CDR3aa: CASSFRVIQETQYF
v_gene: TRBV5-6
d_gene: .
abundance: .
j_gene: TRBJ2-5

CDR3nt: TGTGCCAGCAGTTCGACAGGGCAAGCTAACTATGGCTACACCTTC
CDR3aa: CASSSTGQANYGYTF
v_gene: TRBV6-5
d_gene: TRBD1
abundance: .
j_gene: TRBJ1-2

CDR3nt: TGTGCCAGCATCATGGGAGGACGTACGACTGAAGCTTTCTTT
CDR3aa: CASIMGGRTTEAFF
v_gene: TRBV28
d_gene: .
abundance: .
j_gene: TRBJ1-1

CDR3nt: TGTGCCAGCAAGGATAACCCCGGGAATTACAATGAGCAGTTCTTC
CDR3aa: CASKDNPGNYNEQFF
v_gene: TRBV2
d_gene: .
abundance: .
j_gene: TRBJ2-1

CDR3nt: TGTGCCAGCAGCTTAGGTGGGCTTGGTTCGCCCCAGCATTTT
CDR3aa: CASSLGGLGSPQHF
v_gene: TRBV7-9
d_gene: .
abundance: .
j_gene: TRBJ1-5

CDR3nt: TGTGCCAGCAGCCTGCGGAGCGGGGGGGCTTTCATATATTTT
CDR3aa: CASSLRSGGAFIYF
v_gene: TRBV3-1/TRBV3-2
d_gene: .
abundance: .
j_gene: TRBJ1-3

CDR3nt: TGTGCCAGCAGCCCTTCGCGGGGGCCACACGAAGAGACCCAGTACTTC
CDR3aa: CASSPSRGPHEETQYF
v_gene: TRBV27
d_gene: .
abundance: .
j_gene: TRBJ2-5

CDR3nt: TGTGCCAGCAGCTTAGTCAGGGCCGGGGAGCTGTTTTTT
CDR3aa: CASSLVRAGELFF
v_gene: TRBV7-2
d_gene: .
abundance: .
j_gene: TRBJ2-2

CDR3nt: TGTGCCAGCAGTTACTCGAGAGGGGGGAACACTGAAGCTTTCTTT
CDR3aa: CASSYSRGGNTEAFF
v_gene: TRBV6-5
d_gene: .
abundance: .
j_gene: TRBJ1-1

CDR3nt: TGCAGCGTTGAAGGTCTAGCGGGGGGCGTCTCCTACAATGAGCAGTTCTTC
CDR3aa: CSVEGLAGGVSYNEQFF
v_gene: TRBV29-1
d_gene: TRBD2
abundance: .
j_gene: TRBJ2-1

CDR3nt: TGTGCCAGCAGCCCTCACTATGGCTACACCTTC
CDR3aa: CASSPHYGYTF
v_gene: TRBV7-3
d_gene: .
abundance: .
j_gene: TRBJ1-2

CDR3nt: TGTGCCAGCAGCACACCAGGGGCCTCACCCCTCCACTTT
CDR3aa: CASSTPGASPLHF
v_gene: TRBV6-5
d_gene: .
abundance: .
j_gene: TRBJ1-6

CDR3nt: TGTGCCACCAGTGATCCGAGCCAAAACTCCTACAATGAGCAGTTCTTC
CDR3aa: CATSDPSQNSYNEQFF
v_gene: TRBV24-1
d_gene: .
abundance: .
j_gene: TRBJ2-1

CDR3nt: TGTGCCAGCAGACCTGACAGGGGGGTTTTTTATGGCTACACCTTC
CDR3aa: CASRPDRGVFYGYTF
v_gene: TRBV7-9
d_gene: TRBD1
abundance: .
j_gene: TRBJ1-2

CDR3nt: TGCGCCAGCAGCCCTAGCGGGGGTTACAATGAGCAGTTCTTC
CDR3aa: CASSPSGGYNEQFF
v_gene: TRBV5-1
d_gene: TRBD2
abundance: many
j_gene: TRBJ2-1

CDR3nt: TGTGCCAGCAGACCTTCGGGGTTCAGTAACTCTGGAAACACCATATATTTT
CDR3aa: CASRPSGFSNSGNTIYF
v_gene: TRBV7-9
d_gene: .
abundance: .
j_gene: TRBJ1-3

CDR3nt: TGTGCCAGCAGCTCACGGACTAGCGGGACCCGCAATGAGCAGTTCTTC
CDR3aa: CASSSRTSGTRNEQFF
v_gene: TRBV9
d_gene: TRBD2
abundance: .
j_gene: TRBJ2-1

CDR3nt: TGTGCCAGCAGCAAAGGGGCAGGTTTCTCACCCCTCCACTTT
CDR3aa: CASSKGAGFSPLHF
v_gene: TRBV21-1
d_gene: .
abundance: .
j_gene: TRBJ1-6

CDR3nt: TGTGCCAGTAGACAGTTCTCTGGAAACACCATATATTTT
CDR3aa: CASRQFSGNTIYF
v_gene: TRBV19
d_gene: .
abundance: .
j_gene: TRBJ1-3

CDR3nt: TGTGCCATCAGTGGGACAGGGACGACAGATACGCAGTATTTT
CDR3aa: CAISGTGTTDTQYF
v_gene: TRBV10-3
d_gene: TRBD1
abundance: .
j_gene: TRBJ2-3

CDR3nt: TGCGCCAGCAGCTTGGAGGTGGGGGCAAATGAGTTCTTC
CDR3aa: CASSLEVGANEFF
v_gene: TRBV5-1
d_gene: .
abundance: .
j_gene: TRBJ2-1

CDR3nt: TGTGCCAGCAGCTTGGGACAGGGGCTCAATGAAAAACTGTTTTTT
CDR3aa: CASSLGQGLNEKLFF
v_gene: TRBV5-4
d_gene: TRBD1
abundance: .
j_gene: TRBJ1-4

CDR3nt: TGTGCCAGCAGGACAGGGGCCTTCGGGGCTGAAGCTTTCTTT
CDR3aa: CASRTGAFGAEAFF
v_gene: TRBV6-5
d_gene: TRBD1
abundance: .
j_gene: TRBJ1-1

CDR3nt: TGTGCCAGCAGCCCCCGGCAGGCTCCCGAGGGAACCGGGGAGCTGTTTTTT
CDR3aa: CASSPRQAPEGTGELFF
v_gene: TRBV7-3
d_gene: .
abundance: few
j_gene: TRBJ2-2

CDR3nt: TGCGCCAGCAGCTTGGAGAACAGGGGGAATGAAAAACTGTTTTTT
CDR3aa: CASSLENRGNEKLFF
v_gene: TRBV5-1
d_gene: TRBD1
abundance: .
j_gene: TRBJ1-4

CDR3nt: TGTGCCAGCAGTGTCAGGGTTGTGGGGAACACTGAAGCTTTCTTT
CDR3aa: CASSVRVVGNTEAFF
v_gene: TRBV28
d_gene: .
abundance: .
j_gene: TRBJ1-1